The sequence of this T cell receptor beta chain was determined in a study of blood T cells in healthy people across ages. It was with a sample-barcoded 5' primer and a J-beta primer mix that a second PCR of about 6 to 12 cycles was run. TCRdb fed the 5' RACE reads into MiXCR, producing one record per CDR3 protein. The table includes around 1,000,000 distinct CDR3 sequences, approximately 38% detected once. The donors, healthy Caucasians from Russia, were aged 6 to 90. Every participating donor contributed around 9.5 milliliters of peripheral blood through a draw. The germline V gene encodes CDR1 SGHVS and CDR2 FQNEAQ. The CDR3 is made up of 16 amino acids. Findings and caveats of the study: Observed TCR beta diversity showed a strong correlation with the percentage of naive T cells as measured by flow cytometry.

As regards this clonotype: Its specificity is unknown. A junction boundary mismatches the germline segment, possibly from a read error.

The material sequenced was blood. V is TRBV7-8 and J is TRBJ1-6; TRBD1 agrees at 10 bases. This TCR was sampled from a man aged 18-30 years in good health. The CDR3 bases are TGTGCCAACAGCTCGTCAGACAGGGGGCGAAACTCACCCCTCCACTTT. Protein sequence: CANSSSDRGRNSPLHF.